The 9 T cell receptor beta chains below were found in one sample sequenced in a study of T cell clones after liver transplantation. Here immunoSEQ multiplex PCR was the method, and the copy in TCRdb shows in-frame clones only, minus some. In the table there are some 110,000 clones, more than 75% of which are singletons. The source material was CD4+ T cells from blood, sampled before liver transplant. Every receptor here comes from a human donor who received a liver transplant.

The sample holds a few counts of this clone. The chain is built from TRBV6-5 and TRBJ2-6; no reliable D call. Germline values: CDR1 MNHEY, CDR2 SVGAGI. V lost 6 bases to trimming and J lost 0 bases, with 6 bases between them. This CDR3 comprises 14 residues. CDR3 DNA: TGTGCCAGCAGCTCAGGCTCTGGGGCCAACGTCCTGACTTTC. As protein: CASSSGSGANVLTF.

The gene calls are TRBV7-9 and TRBJ1-2, with a tentative D call TRBD1 (5 bases). Germline CDR1 is SEHNR and CDR2 is FQNEAQ (reference sequence). The V end was cut by 10 bases, the J end by 8 bases, with 17 bases between. This CDR3 is built from 12 residues. The CDR3 bases are TGTGCCACCACTTCCGGGACTTTGGGCTACACCTTC. Its translation is CATTSGTLGYTF.

V and J are TRBV7-6 and TRBJ2-3; 10 nucleotides line up with TRBD2. Germline V gives CDR1 SGHVS, CDR2 FNYEAQ. This CDR3 spans 15 amino acids. The trim removed 5 bases at V and 2 bases at J, leaving 4 bases unmatched. Here the CDR3 DNA reads TGTGCCAGCAGCCTCACTAGCGGGGCCACAGATACGCAGTATTTT. Translated, it gives CASSLTSGATDTQYF.

This clone came up once. The chain recombines TRBV4-2 with TRBJ2-2, with 7 bases fitting TRBD1. Germline values: CDR1 LGHNA, CDR2 YNFKEQ. The V gene end was trimmed by 1 base and the J gene end by 7 bases; junction bases not matched to a gene: 9. The CDR3 contains 16 residues. The CDR3 protein is CASSQGQGDFLGELFF. As DNA, the CDR3 is TGTGCCAGCAGCCAAGGCCAGGGGGATTTTCTCGGGGAGCTGTTTTTT.

The rearrangement links TRBV29-1 to TRBJ1-1; D is ambiguous. V was trimmed by 3 bases and J by 4 bases, leaving 9 bases between them. CDR1 and CDR2 (germline): SQVTM, ANQGSEA. The CDR3 covers 12 residues. CDR3 sequence reads: CSVDRVATEAFF. CDR3 sequence (DNA): TGCAGCGTTGATAGGGTTGCCACTGAAGCTTTCTTT. Based on the CDR3 plus reference TRBV29-1 and TRBJ1-1, the full variable domain is SAVISQKPSRDICQRGTSLTIQCQVDSQVTMMFWYRQQPGQSLTLIATANQGSEATYESGFVIDKFPISRPNLTFSTLTVSNMSPEDSSIYLCSVDRVATEAFFGQGTRLTVV.

Regarding this clone: Other DNA sequences in the sample encode the same CDR3. The rearrangement links TRBV5-1 to TRBJ2-2; D might be TRBD1 (5 bases). CDR3 length: 14 residues. V was pared by 2 bases and J by 6 bases, with 11 bases between. The germline CDR1 and CDR2 sequences are SGHRS and YFSETQ. The CDR3 region is CASSFDRAAGELFF. The DNA for the CDR3 is TGCGCCAGCAGCTTTGACAGAGCCGCCGGGGAGCTGTTTTTT. The variable domain in full, with the rest retrieved from reference TRBV5-1 and TRBJ2-2, is KAGVTQTPRYLIKTRGQQVTLSCSPISGHRSVSWYQQTPGQGLQFLFEYFSETQRNKGNFPGRFSGRQFSNSRSEMNVSTLELGDSALYLCASSFDRAAGELFFGEGSRLTVL.

Turning to this clone: At the DNA level, this CDR3 is encoded by other sequences in the same sample as well. CDR3 in DNA: TGTGCCAGCAGCCTCTACAATGAGCAGTTCTTC. Protein product: CASSLYNEQFF. The rearrangement joins TRBV28 to TRBJ2-1, with no clear D. Deletions cut 6 bases from V and 3 bases from J, with 3 bases between. The V gene's germline CDR1 is MDHEN and CDR2 SYDVKM. The CDR3 covers 11 residues. The variable domain in full, with the rest retrieved from reference TRBV28 and TRBJ2-1, is DVKVTQSSRYLVKRTGEKVFLECVQDMDHENMFWYRQDPGLGLRLIYFSYDVKMKEKGDIPEGYSVSREKKERFSLILESASTNQTSMYLCASSLYNEQFFGPGTRLTVL.

The chain is built from TRBV9 and TRBJ1-4, with D unresolved. V shed 3 bases and J shed 8 bases, with 11 bases lying between them. The germline CDR1 and CDR2 sequences are SGDLS and YYNGEE. The CDR3 is 13 amino acids. DNA for the CDR3: TGTGCCAGCAGCGAGGGAATTCGAGAAAAACTGTTTTTT. Amino acid sequence: CASSEGIREKLFF. The variable domain in full, with the rest retrieved from reference TRBV9 and TRBJ1-4, is DSGVTQTPKHLITATGQRVTLRCSPRSGDLSVYWYQQSLDQGLQFLIQYYNGEERAKGNILERFSAQQFPDLHSELNLSSLELGDSALYFCASSEGIREKLFFGSGTQLSVL.

DNA for the CDR3: TGTGCCAGCAGCTCGGGCGGGGGGCACACTACCTACGAGCAGTACTTC. Residues: CASSSGGGHTTYEQYF. The J gene is TRBJ2-7, the V gene TRBV7-2, with 8 bases that match TRBD2. Germline V lookup: CDR1 SGHTA, CDR2 FQGNSA. The V and J ends lost 4 bases and 2 bases, in that order; junction bases with no gene match: 10. The CDR3 has 16 residues.